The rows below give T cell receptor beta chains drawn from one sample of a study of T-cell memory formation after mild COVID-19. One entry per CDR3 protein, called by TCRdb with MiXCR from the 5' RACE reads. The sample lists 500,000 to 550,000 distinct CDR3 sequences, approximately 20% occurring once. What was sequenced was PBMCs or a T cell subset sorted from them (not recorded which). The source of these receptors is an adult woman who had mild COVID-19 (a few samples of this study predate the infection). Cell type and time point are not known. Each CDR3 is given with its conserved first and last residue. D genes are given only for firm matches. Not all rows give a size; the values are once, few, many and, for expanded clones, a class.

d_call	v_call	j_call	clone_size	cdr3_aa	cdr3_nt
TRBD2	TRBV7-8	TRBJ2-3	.	CASSFLAGGRDTQYF	TGTGCCAGCAGCTTTCTAGCGGGGGGGAGGGATACGCAGTATTTT
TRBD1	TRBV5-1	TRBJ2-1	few	CASSPQTGDLFNEQFF	TGCGCCAGCAGCCCACAGACAGGGGACCTTTTCAATGAGCAGTTCTTC
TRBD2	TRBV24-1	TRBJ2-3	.	CATSGGEGSSSTDTQYF	TGTGCCACCAGTGGTGGGGAGGGCTCCTCTAGCACAGATACGCAGTATTTT
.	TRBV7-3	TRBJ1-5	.	CASSLSRGQPQHF	TGTGCCAGCAGCCTTTCCCGGGGTCAGCCCCAGCATTTT
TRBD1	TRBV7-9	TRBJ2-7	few	CASSVTGAHEQYF	TGTGCCAGCAGCGTGACAGGGGCTCACGAGCAGTACTTC
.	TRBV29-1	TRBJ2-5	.	CSVGPRQETQYF	TGCAGCGTTGGTCCCAGGCAAGAGACCCAGTACTTC
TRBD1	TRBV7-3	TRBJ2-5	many	CASSLTGGETQYF	TGTGCCAGCTCGCTGACAGGGGGTGAGACCCAGTACTTC
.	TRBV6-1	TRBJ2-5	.	CASKRQGGAQYQETQYF	TGTGCCAGCAAGAGGCAGGGAGGAGCCCAGTACCAAGAGACCCAGTACTTC
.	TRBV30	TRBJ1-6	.	CAWAGVGSPLHF	TGTGCCTGGGCGGGGGTCGGTTCACCCCTCCACTTT
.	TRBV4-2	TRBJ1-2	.	CASSQGTRIGYTF	TGTGCCAGCAGCCAAGGGACCAGGATAGGCTACACCTTC
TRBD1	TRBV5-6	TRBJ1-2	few	CASSSDRGRGYTF	TGTGCCAGCAGCTCGGACAGGGGGCGCGGCTACACCTTC
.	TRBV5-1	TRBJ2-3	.	CASSLNTGIPDTQYF	TGCGCCAGCAGCTTAAATACAGGGATCCCAGATACGCAGTATTTT
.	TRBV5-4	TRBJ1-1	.	CASSGVSLGASTEAFF	TGTGCCAGCAGCGGCGTCTCGTTGGGGGCAAGTACTGAAGCTTTCTTT
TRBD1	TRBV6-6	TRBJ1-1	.	CASIPGQGIRAFF	TGTGCCAGCATACCTGGACAGGGGATTCGAGCTTTCTTT
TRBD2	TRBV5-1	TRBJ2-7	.	CASSLARASGSYEQYF	TGCGCCAGCAGCTTGGCACGAGCTAGCGGTTCCTACGAGCAGTACTTC
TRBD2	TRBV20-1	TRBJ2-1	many	CSARDPSGGTYNEQFF	TGCAGTGCTAGAGATCCCAGCGGGGGGACCTACAATGAGCAGTTCTTC
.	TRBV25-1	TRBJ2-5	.	CASSPSTGPQETQYF	TGTGCCAGCAGTCCTTCTACAGGGCCCCAAGAGACCCAGTACTTC
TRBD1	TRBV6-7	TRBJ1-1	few	CASGQGANTEAFF	TGTGCCAGCGGACAGGGTGCCAACACTGAAGCTTTCTTT
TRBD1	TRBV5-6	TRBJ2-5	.	CASSSPDRGLETQYF	TGTGCCAGCAGTAGTCCCGACAGGGGGTTGGAGACCCAGTACTTC
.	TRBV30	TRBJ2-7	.	CAWGRILYEQYF	TGTGCCTGGGGACGGATTCTCTACGAGCAGTACTTC
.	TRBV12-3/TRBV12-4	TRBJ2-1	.	CASSLAPGLTNEQFF	TGTGCCAGCAGTTTAGCGCCCGGACTCACAAATGAGCAGTTCTTC
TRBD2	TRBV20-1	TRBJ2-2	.	CSADAAGLRTGELFF	TGCAGTGCTGATGCAGCGGGGCTTCGCACCGGGGAGCTGTTTTTT
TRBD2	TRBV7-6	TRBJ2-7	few	CASSLVASGGERYEQYF	TGTGCCAGCAGCTTAGTGGCTAGCGGGGGGGAACGGTACGAGCAGTACTTC
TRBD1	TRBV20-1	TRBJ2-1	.	CSVPNPGTGRRNEQFF	TGCAGTGTCCCTAACCCCGGGACAGGGAGGAGGAATGAGCAGTTCTTC
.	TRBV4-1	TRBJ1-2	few	CASSQDLGWYGYTF	TGCGCCAGCAGCCAAGATTTGGGGTGGTATGGCTACACCTTC
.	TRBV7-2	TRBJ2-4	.	CASSFSGAKNIQYF	TGTGCCAGCAGCTTCAGCGGAGCCAAAAACATTCAGTACTTC
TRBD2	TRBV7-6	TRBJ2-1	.	CASSPGLAGGLKYNEQFF	TGTGCCAGCAGCCCAGGACTAGCGGGAGGGCTAAAGTACAATGAGCAGTTCTTC
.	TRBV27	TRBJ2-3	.	CASISTDTQYF	TGTGCCAGCATTAGCACAGATACGCAGTATTTT
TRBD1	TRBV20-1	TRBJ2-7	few	CSARNRGKAYEQYF	TGCAGTGCTCGTAACAGGGGGAAAGCCTACGAGCAGTACTTC
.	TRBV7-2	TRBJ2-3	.	CASSLPLFGTDTQYF	TGTGCCAGCAGCTTACCCCTCTTTGGCACAGATACGCAGTATTTT
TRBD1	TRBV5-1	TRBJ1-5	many	CASSVGQGNQPQHF	TGCGCCAGCAGCGTCGGACAGGGTAATCAGCCCCAGCATTTT
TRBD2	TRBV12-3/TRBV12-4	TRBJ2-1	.	CSSSFYSGGASYNEQFF	TGTTCCAGCAGTTTTTATAGCGGGGGGGCCTCCTACAATGAGCAGTTCTTC
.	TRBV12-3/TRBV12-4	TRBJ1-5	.	CACSDGHRSQPQHF	TGTGCCTGCTCGGACGGCCATAGGAGCCAGCCCCAGCATTTT
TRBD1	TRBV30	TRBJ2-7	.	CAWSVWISDRGSLYEQYF	TGTGCCTGGAGTGTATGGATCTCGGACAGGGGCTCTCTCTACGAGCAGTACTTC
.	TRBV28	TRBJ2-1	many	CASSAYGDSSYNEQFF	TGTGCCAGCAGTGCATACGGGGATAGCTCCTACAATGAGCAGTTCTTC
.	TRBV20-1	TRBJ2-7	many	CSARDPRWSYEQYF	TGCAGTGCTAGGGACCCACGTTGGTCCTACGAGCAGTACTTC
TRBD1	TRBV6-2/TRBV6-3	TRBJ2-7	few	CASSYSRTGDEQYF	TGTGCCAGCAGTTACTCAAGGACAGGGGACGAGCAGTACTTC
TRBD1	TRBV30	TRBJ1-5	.	CAWTGGLGQPQHF	TGTGCCTGGACAGGGGGCTTGGGGCAGCCCCAGCATTTT
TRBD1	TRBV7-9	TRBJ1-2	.	CASSYQGAGYTF	TGTGCCAGCAGCTACCAGGGGGCTGGCTACACCTTC
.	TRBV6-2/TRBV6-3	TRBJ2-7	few	CASSYSARGSYEQYF	TGTGCCAGCAGTTACTCCGCGCGGGGCTCCTACGAGCAGTACTTC
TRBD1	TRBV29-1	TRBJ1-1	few	CSVALGQGQEAFF	TGCAGCGTTGCCCTTGGACAGGGCCAGGAAGCTTTCTTT
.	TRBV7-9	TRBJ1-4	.	CATTKPPGSEKLFF	TGTGCCACAACTAAACCGCCAGGGAGTGAAAAACTGTTTTTT
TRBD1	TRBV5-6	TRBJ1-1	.	CASSLTGGETEAFF	TGTGCCAGCAGCTTGACAGGGGGTGAGACTGAAGCTTTCTTT
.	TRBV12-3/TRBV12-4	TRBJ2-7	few	CASSTLGWAQYF	TGTGCCAGCAGTACCCTAGGTTGGGCGCAGTACTTC
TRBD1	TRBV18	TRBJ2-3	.	CASSPRQGDTQYF	TGTGCCAGCTCACCACGACAGGGGGATACGCAGTATTTT
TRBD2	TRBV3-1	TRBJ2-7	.	CASSQDRGLAGHYEQYF	TGTGCCAGCAGCCAAGACAGGGGACTAGCGGGGCACTACGAGCAGTACTTC
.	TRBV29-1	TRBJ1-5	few	CSVEENEFQPQHF	TGCAGCGTTGAAGAGAACGAATTTCAGCCCCAGCATTTT